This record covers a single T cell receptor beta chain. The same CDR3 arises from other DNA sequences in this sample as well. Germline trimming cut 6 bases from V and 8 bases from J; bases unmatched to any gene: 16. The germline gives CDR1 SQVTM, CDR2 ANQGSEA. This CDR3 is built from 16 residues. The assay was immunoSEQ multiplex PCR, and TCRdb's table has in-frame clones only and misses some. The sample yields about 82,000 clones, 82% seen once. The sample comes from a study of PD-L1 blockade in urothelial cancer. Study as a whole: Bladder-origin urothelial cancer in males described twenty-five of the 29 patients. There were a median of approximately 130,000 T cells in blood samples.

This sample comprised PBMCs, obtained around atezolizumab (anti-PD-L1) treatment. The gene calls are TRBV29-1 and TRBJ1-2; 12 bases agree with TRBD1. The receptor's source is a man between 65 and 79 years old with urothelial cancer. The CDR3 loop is CSVRPGQGAYQTGYTF. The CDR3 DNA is TGCAGCGTGCGACCGGGACAGGGGGCCTACCAGACCGGCTACACCTTC.